These 21 T cell receptor beta chains were sequenced from one sample in a study of CD8+CD57+ T cells in acquired aplastic anemia. Findings and limits, study-wide: CD8+CD57+ cells in patients trailed total CD4+ and CD8+ pools in diversity.

Individuals selected for sequencing had exhibited CD8+CD57+ cell expansion on flow cytometry. These receptors have no known antigen. Genomic DNA acted as the template from which TCR beta VDJ combination and CDR3 sequence profiling were carried out. TCRdb ran MiXCR on the reads and lists one entry per CDR3 protein. The table shows about 17,000 distinct CDR3 sequences, with less than 45% occurring only once. The source material was CD8+CD57+ T cells sorted from PBMCs. Subset specified: bead-enriched CD8+CD57+ effector memory T cells from SAA patients. These receptors came from a human donor with aplastic anemia.

This clonotype was seen a few times. The chain couples TRBV19 to TRBJ2-7; TRBD1 matches at 8 bases. The ends lost 3 bases at V and 1 base at J; junction bases unmatched: 5. The germline V gene encodes CDR1 LNHDA and CDR2 SQIVND (reference sequence). The CDR3 is made up of 15 amino acids. In DNA, the CDR3 is TGTGCCAGTAGTATTACAGGGGGTTTTTCCTACGAGCAGTACTTC. Translating gives CASSITGGFSYEQYF.

This clonotype occurred a few times. The chain is built from TRBV11-2 and TRBJ1-4, with 9 bases fitting TRBD1. CDR1 is SGHAT, CDR2 FQNNGV, per germline. The CDR3 runs to 16 residues. V gave up 6 bases and J gave up 4 bases; unmatched junction bases: 9. The CDR3 protein is CASRPPGQGINEKLFF. Written as DNA, the CDR3 is TGTGCCAGCAGACCGCCGGGACAGGGAATTAATGAAAAACTGTTTTTT.

The rearrangement uses TRBV11-2 and TRBJ2-1; 8 nucleotides agree with TRBD1. Germline assignment: CDR1 SGHAT and CDR2 FQNNGV. The CDR3 covers 15 residues. With 6 bases clipped from V and 12 bases from J, the junction kept 16 bases outside the gene matches. Here the CDR3 DNA reads TGTGCCAGCAGGGACAGGGAATTACCCCTACCCCCGCAGTTCTTC. It is translated as CASRDRELPLPPQFF.

In its sample, this clonotype was seen a few times. The rearrangement links TRBV2 to TRBJ2-5; D is tentatively TRBD1 or TRBD2 (5 bases each). Germline CDR1 and CDR2: SNHLY and FYNNEI. The V gene lost 7 bases and the J gene lost 4 bases, with 13 bases spanning the gap. CDR3 size: 13 residues. The CDR3 region is CASKNLGGETQYF. Here the CDR3 DNA reads TGTGCCAGCAAGAACCTTGGGGGAGAGACCCAGTACTTC.

V and J are TRBV7-9 and TRBJ2-1; D perhaps matches TRBD2 (6 bases). V dropped 3 bases and J dropped 0 bases, with 15 bases sitting between them. Germline lookup yields CDR1 SEHNR and CDR2 FQNEAQ (reference sequence). The CDR3 extends over 17 amino acids. CDR3 DNA: TGTGCCAGCAGCTTTAGCGGTAACCCGAGCTCCTACAATGAGCAGTTCTTC. It codes for CASSFSGNPSSYNEQFF.

A note on this clonotype: The conserved closing phenylalanine or tryptophan is absent in this CDR3, likely reflecting a read error. The DNA is left out, because the CDR3 cannot be placed on it with certainty; the CDR3 is given as TCRdb lists it. CDR3 amino acids: CATSRPFP. This sequence joins TRBV15 and TRBJ1-1. Germline V gives CDR1 LNHNV, CDR2 YYDKDF (reference sequence). The CDR3 region is 8 residues in length, termini included.

This clonotype was seen repeatedly, ten times or more. The chain couples TRBV15 to TRBJ1-4; 9 positions agree with TRBD1. Germline V gives CDR1 LNHNV, CDR2 YYDKDF (reference sequence). Trimming cost V 5 bases and J 8 bases; bases outside gene matches: 6. The CDR3 length is 14 residues. The CDR3 here is CATSVDRGGEKLFF. The CDR3 DNA reads TGTGCCACCAGCGTCGACAGGGGGGGCGAAAAACTGTTTTTT.

The rearrangement joins TRBV6-1 to TRBJ2-2; no firm D call. V was trimmed by 1 base and J by 1 base, leaving 4 bases between them. Germline values: CDR1 MNHNS, CDR2 SASEGT. This CDR3 spans 14 amino acids. The CDR3 sequence: CASSEVLNTGELFF. In DNA, the CDR3 is TGTGCCAGCAGTGAAGTGCTGAACACCGGGGAGCTGTTTTTT.

The chain combines TRBV29-1 with TRBJ2-1, with D unclear. The V and J ends lost 6 bases and 7 bases respectively, with 19 bases between them. The CDR3 runs 14 residues. Per germline, CDR1 SQVTM and CDR2 ANQGSEA. CDR3 DNA: TGCAGCGTGCTAGGAAGAGGAGTAGGGAATGAGCAGTTCTTC. Amino acids: CSVLGRGVGNEQFF.

There are many counts of this clonotype. A read error may produce the germline difference seen at one junction end. The chain uses TRBV19 and TRBJ1-1; 10 bases agree with TRBD1. The CDR3 spans 14 residues. Germline loops: CDR1 LNHDA, CDR2 SQIVND (reference sequence). CDR3 sequence reads: CASSIASGQGIWGF. The CDR3 DNA is TGTGCCAGTAGTATAGCTTCGGGACAGGGGATTTGGGGCTTT.

This chain links TRBV29-1 with TRBJ1-2; D uncertain. Trimming took 3 bases from V and 4 from J, leaving 9 bases between them. Germline V gene lookup returns CDR1 SQVTM and CDR2 ANQGSEA. The CDR3 consists of 12 residues. CDR3 amino acids: CSVEALTYGYTF. The DNA of the CDR3 is TGCAGCGTTGAGGCCCTAACCTATGGCTACACCTTC.

The chain is built from TRBV27 and TRBJ2-3; no clear D gene. The CDR3 has 13 residues. Germline-derived CDR1 and CDR2 are MNHEY and SMNVEV (reference sequence). The V gene lost 2 bases and the J gene lost 11 bases, with 14 bases spanning the gap. The CDR3 coding sequence is TGTGCCAGCAGTTTAGTGGTAGGCAATGAGCAGTATTTT. Translation gives CASSLVVGNEQYF.

The chain joins TRBV20-1 to TRBJ2-7; tentative D call: TRBD2 (5 bases). The CDR3 contains 13 residues. Trimming removed 6 bases from V and 5 bases from J, with 17 bases in between. CDR1 is DFQATT and CDR2 is SNEGSKA in the germline V gene (reference sequence). The CDR3 nucleotides read TGCAGTGCCCCCTGGACGGGATACGACGAGCAGTACTTC. Its protein is CSAPWTGYDEQYF.

V is TRBV2 and J is TRBJ2-3, with D unclear. The V gene lost 8 bases and the J gene lost 2 bases, with 11 bases spanning the gap. Germline V gene data show CDR1 as SNHLY and CDR2 as FYNNEI. The CDR3 contains 13 residues. CDR3 in DNA: TGTGCCAGCCACCGTCGTCCCACAGATACGCAGTATTTT. Protein product: CASHRRPTDTQYF.

Notes on this clonotype: A clone one base away is much larger, so this may be a read error. This sequence joins TRBV11-2 and TRBJ1-1; D uncertain. CDR1 is SGHAT, CDR2 FQNNGV, per germline. The CDR3 loop spans 16 amino acids. CDR3 amino acids: CASSFTLLGSNTEASF. The CDR3 DNA reads as TGTGCCAGCAGCTTTACTCTTCTGGGCTCGAACACTGAAGCTTCCTTT.

This chain uses TRBV4-1 with TRBJ2-7; D unresolved. Trimming took off 7 bases at V and 5 bases at J, with 18 bases between the two ends. Germline CDR1 reads MGHRA; CDR2 reads YSYEKL. The CDR3 is made up of 14 amino acids. The CDR3 DNA reads as TGCGCCAGCACGCCCAATGACGGGTCGGACGAGCAGTACTTC. It yields the protein CASTPNDGSDEQYF.

The chain has TRBV24-1 and TRBJ1-3; 8 bases are a match to TRBD1. The CDR3 has 16 amino acids. With 3 bases clipped from V and 2 bases from J, the junction kept 5 bases outside the gene matches. Germline CDR1 and CDR2: KGHDR and SFDVKD. CDR3 nucleotide sequence: TGTGCCACCAGTGATCCGCTGACAGGGGCTGGAAACACCATATATTTT. Translated, it gives CATSDPLTGAGNTIYF.

The genes are TRBV3-1 and TRBJ1-6, with 7 bases aligning to TRBD1. The trim removed 1 base at V and 10 bases at J, leaving 10 bases unmatched. The length of the CDR3 is 16 residues. The V gene's germline CDR1 is LGHDT and CDR2 YNNKEL (reference sequence). The CDR3 sequence is CASSQAFGTEVSPLHF. CDR3 in DNA: TGTGCCAGCAGCCAAGCGTTCGGGACAGAAGTCTCACCCCTCCACTTT.

This clonotype occurred many times. The rearrangement joins TRBV28 to TRBJ2-3, with D perhaps matching TRBD1 or TRBD2 (5 bases each). The CDR3 is 15 residues long. The germline V and J ends were trimmed by 3 bases and 4 bases, with 14 bases remaining between them. Per the germline V gene, CDR1 is MDHEN and CDR2 is SYDVKM. The CDR3 here is CASSLSGPGPDTQYF. In DNA form, the CDR3 reads TGTGCCAGCAGTTTGTCGGGACCCGGACCAGATACGCAGTATTTT.

The rearrangement uses TRBV5-6 and TRBJ1-2; 9 bases line up with TRBD1. CDR1 and CDR2 (germline): SGHDT, YYEEEE. This CDR3 comprises 13 residues. After removal of 1 base from V and 8 bases from J, the junction contained 3 bases not matched to a gene. CDR3 loop: CASSLRTGVGYTF. CDR3 DNA sequence: TGTGCCAGCAGCTTGAGGACAGGGGTAGGCTACACCTTC.

DNA of the CDR3: TGTGCCAGCAGCCCGGTGGGGGGCTTGGGCGAGCAGTACTTC. Its protein is CASSPVGGLGEQYF. The genes are TRBV6-1 and TRBJ2-7; perhaps D is TRBD1 or TRBD2 (6 bases each). Per the germline V gene, CDR1 is MNHNS and CDR2 is SASEGT. The CDR3 contains 14 residues. Trimming pared 6 bases from V and 6 bases from J, leaving 18 bases between.